One sample yielded the 19 T cell receptor beta chains listed below, sequenced in a study of regulatory T cells in long-lasting Graves disease. Sample time point: persistent/refractory GD, antithyroid drugs over 5 years with positive TRAb. TCR sequences were obtained from RNA taken from PBMCs. Construction of TCR beta libraries relied on iRepertoire HTBI primers and on Arm-PCR targeting CDR3 regions. TCRdb itself ran the multiplex PCR reads through MiXCR, one entry per CDR3 protein. The repertoire consists of some 300,000 distinct CDR3 sequences, with around 21% occurring once and the leading ten covering roughly three fifths. The material sequenced was peripheral blood mononuclear cells (PBMCs), taken when the disease was refractory, from a patient treated with antithyroid drugs. The receptors stem from a female donor with Graves disease.

About this clonotype: The conserved final phenylalanine or tryptophan is absent from the CDR3, which likely points to a read error. The rearrangement uses TRBV6-6 and TRBJ2-7; TRBD1 is a possible D gene (6 bases). Trimming cost V 0 bases and J 6 bases, with 9 bases left between them. Germline values: CDR1 MNHNY, CDR2 SVGAGI (reference sequence). The CDR3 totals 13 residues. The CDR3, as DNA: TGTGCCAGCAGTTACTCGGGCAGGGGCGAGCAGTACCTC. Translated: CASSYSGRGEQYL.

The J gene is TRBJ2-7, the V gene TRBV27, with 7 nucleotides matching TRBD2. Germline CDR1 MNHEY, CDR2 SMNVEV (reference sequence). V lost 4 bases, J lost 3 bases, and 6 bases stayed unmatched. This CDR3 has 14 residues. CDR3 coding DNA: TGTGCCAGCAGTTCCCGGGGGAGGGGCTACGAGCAGTACTTC. It translates to CASSSRGRGYEQYF.

This clonotype was recorded a few times. V is TRBV29-1 and J is TRBJ2-7; 12 nucleotides agree with TRBD1. This CDR3 is 13 amino acids long. Germline V lookup: CDR1 SQVTM, CDR2 ANQGSEA. J lost 6 bases, V lost 6 bases, and 6 bases had no gene match. The DNA for the CDR3 is TGCAGCGTAGCCGGGACAGGGGGCAGCGAGCAGTACTTC. This gives the protein CSVAGTGGSEQYF.

The chain links TRBV20-1 to TRBJ2-7; TRBD1 or TRBD2 may be the D gene (5 bases each). Germline loops: CDR1 DFQATT, CDR2 SNEGSKA (reference sequence). The CDR3 contains 16 residues. The germline V and J ends were trimmed by 1 base and 2 bases, with 18 bases remaining between them. CDR3 amino acids: CSARALGTPAPYEQYF. The CDR3 DNA reads as TGCAGTGCTAGAGCCCTAGGGACGCCGGCTCCCTACGAGCAGTACTTC.

In its sample, this clonotype was seen many times. V and J are TRBV2 and TRBJ1-2; D perhaps matches TRBD1 (5 bases). This CDR3 is 14 amino acids long. Between the trimmed V and J ends, which lost 6 bases and 0 bases, there was a span of 11 bases. In germline, CDR1 is SNHLY, CDR2 FYNNEI. DNA for the CDR3: TGTGCCAGCAGCACGGGACCGACTAACTATGGCTACACCTTC. It encodes CASSTGPTNYGYTF.

This clonotype was counted many times. The chain uses TRBV14 and TRBJ1-1; D unclear. Trimming left V 4 bases short and J 2 bases short, with 8 bases between. The CDR3 spans 13 residues. Germline V gene sequence: CDR1 SGHDN, CDR2 FVKESK. The CDR3 reads CASSPVRNTEAFF. The CDR3 coding sequence is TGTGCCAGCAGCCCCGTCCGAAACACTGAAGCTTTCTTT.

This CDR3 is CASSLVSGTVGTGELFF. In DNA, the CDR3 is TGTGCCAGCAGCTTAGTGAGCGGGACGGTTGGAACCGGGGAGCTGTTTTTT. The rearrangement joins TRBV7-9 to TRBJ2-2; 7 bases agree with TRBD2. CDR1 is SEHNR, CDR2 FQNEAQ, per germline (reference sequence). Unmatched junction bases numbered 10, after V lost 1 base and J lost 5 bases. This CDR3 comprises 17 residues. Complete variable domain (other parts from reference TRBV7-9 and TRBJ2-2): DTGVSQNPRHKITKRGQNVTFRCDPISEHNRLYWYRQTLGQGPEFLTYFQNEAQLEKSRLLSDRFSAERPKGSFSTLEIQRTEQGDSAMYLCASSLVSGTVGTGELFFGEGSRLTVL.

The sample holds many counts of this clonotype. The chain employs TRBV15 and TRBJ1-2; perhaps TRBD1 as D (6 bases). The V end was cut by 0 bases, the J end by 4 bases, with 9 bases between. The CDR3 contains 14 residues. The V gene's germline CDR1 is LNHNV and CDR2 YYDKDF (reference sequence). For the CDR3, the DNA is TGTGCCACCAGCAGAGAAAAGGGGGGCTATGGCTACACCTTC. This codes for CATSREKGGYGYTF.

Written as DNA, the CDR3 is TGCAGTGCTAGAGATGGGGTGGCTGAATACACTGAAGCTTTCTTT. Its translation is CSARDGVAEYTEAFF. The chain employs TRBV20-1 and TRBJ1-1; the D is unclear. CDR3 length equals 15 residues. V was cut by 0 bases and J by 3 bases, with 14 bases left in between. The germline V gene has CDR1 DFQATT and CDR2 SNEGSKA (reference sequence).

This clonotype was seen more than once but under ten times. This chain uses TRBV5-1 with TRBJ2-7; no clear D gene. Trimming stripped 0 bases from V and 5 bases from J, with 18 bases between. The germline V gene encodes CDR1 SGHRS and CDR2 YFSETQ. This CDR3 has 16 amino acids. The CDR3: CASSLVQVGPINEQYF. The CDR3 DNA reads TGCGCCAGCAGCTTGGTTCAAGTTGGACCGATTAACGAGCAGTACTTC.

V usage is TRBV7-2 and J usage is TRBJ2-5; 8 bases line up with TRBD2. Trimming cost V 5 bases and J 2 bases; bases outside gene matches: 10. The CDR3 runs 16 residues. CDR1 and CDR2 from the germline V gene are SGHTA and FQGNSA. The CDR3 here is CASSPNSGTRQETQYF. CDR3 bases: TGTGCCAGCAGCCCCAACTCCGGGACTAGACAAGAGACCCAGTACTTC.

The V call is TRBV28, the J call TRBJ1-2; D is perhaps TRBD1 (5 bases). The CDR3 runs to 11 residues. V was pared by 3 bases and J by 14 bases, with 13 bases between. Germline V CDR1 and CDR2: MDHEN, SYDVKM. CDR3 amino acids: CASSFTGTWTF. The CDR3 DNA reads TGTGCCAGCAGTTTCACAGGAACGTGGACCTTC.

This clonotype was found many times. V is TRBV20-1 and J is TRBJ2-7; tentatively, D is TRBD2 (6 bases). The V gene lost 0 bases and the J gene lost 7 bases, with 19 bases spanning the gap. Germline V CDR1 and CDR2: DFQATT, SNEGSKA (reference sequence). The CDR3 covers 15 residues. The CDR3 sequence is CSARDMSGPGREQYF. The DNA of the CDR3 is TGCAGTGCTAGAGATATGAGCGGGCCAGGGAGGGAGCAGTACTTC.

This clonotype was seen a few times. V gene TRBV20-1 combines with J gene TRBJ2-4, with 16 bases aligning to TRBD2. The length of the CDR3 is 17 residues. The V segment lost 3 bases and the J segment 0 bases; nucleotides outside the gene matches: 2. The V gene's germline CDR1 is DFQATT and CDR2 SNEGSKA (reference sequence). CDR3 nucleotide sequence: TGCAGTGCTAGGGGGACTAGCGGGAGGGTAGCCAAAAACATTCAGTACTTC. This codes for CSARGTSGRVAKNIQYF.

Comment on this clonotype: At one end the junction does not follow the germline gene, possibly because of a read error. The chain couples TRBV19 to TRBJ2-6; D may match TRBD1 or TRBD2 (5 bases each). This CDR3 spans 21 amino acids. The V gene's germline CDR1 is LNHDA and CDR2 SQIVND (reference sequence). The CDR3 is CASSIDIRSGTPRSGANVLTF. The CDR3 DNA is TGTGCCAGTAGTATAGATATCCGATCCGGGACGCCACGCTCTGGGGCCAACGTCCTGACCTTC.

This clonotype was recorded a few times. The chain uses TRBV7-2 and TRBJ2-3; 8 bases are shared with TRBD1. V lost 0 bases, J lost 3 bases, and 5 bases stayed unmatched. CDR1 is SGHTA, CDR2 FQGNSA, per germline. There are 16 residues in the CDR3. The CDR3, as DNA: TGTGCCAGCAGCTTAGCCGGACAGGGTTGGACAGATACGCAGTATTTT. This encodes CASSLAGQGWTDTQYF.

This clonotype was detected ten times or more. The V gene is TRBV30, the J gene TRBJ2-7; D not certain. CDR3 size: 13 residues. The V gene's germline CDR1 is GTSNPN and CDR2 SVGIG (reference sequence). V lost 0 bases and J lost 3, with 9 bases in between. Here the CDR3 DNA reads TGTGCCTGGAGTGTCGGTTCCAACTACGAGCAGTACTTC. Translation: CAWSVGSNYEQYF. The variable domain in full, with the rest retrieved from reference TRBV30 and TRBJ2-7, is SQTIHQWPATLVQPVGSPLSLECTVEGTSNPNLYWYRQAAGRGLQLLFYSVGIGQISSEVPQNLSASRPQDRQFILSSKKLLLSDSGFYLCAWSVGSNYEQYFGPGTRLTVT.

As for this clonotype: With a much larger clone just one base away, this may be a read error. This chain joins TRBV7-9 and TRBJ1-2, with 9 bases that match TRBD1. Germline loops: CDR1 SEHNR, CDR2 FQNEAQ (reference sequence). CDR3 length equals 18 residues. The DNA of the CDR3 is TGTACCAGCAGCTCGTTTATGGGACAGGGACCTTTTGGCTATGGCTACACCTTC. Translating it yields CTSSSFMGQGPFGYGYTF. Full variable domain (outside the CDR3, taken from reference TRBV7-9 and TRBJ1-2): DTGVSQNPRHKITKRGQNVTFRCDPISEHNRLYWYRQTLGQGPEFLTYFQNEAQLEKSRLLSDRFSAERPKGSFSTLEIQRTEQGDSAMYLCTSSSFMGQGPFGYGYTFGSGTRLTVV.

This clonotype has just a few counts. This sequence joins TRBV5-1 and TRBJ1-4; D ambiguous. The V end lost 0 bases, the J end lost 3 bases, and 9 bases lay between the germline ends. The CDR3 runs 15 residues. Germline V lookup: CDR1 SGHRS, CDR2 YFSETQ. CDR3 sequence: CASSLEGGANEKLFF. As DNA, the CDR3 is TGCGCCAGCAGCTTGGAGGGCGGAGCTAATGAAAAACTGTTTTTT.